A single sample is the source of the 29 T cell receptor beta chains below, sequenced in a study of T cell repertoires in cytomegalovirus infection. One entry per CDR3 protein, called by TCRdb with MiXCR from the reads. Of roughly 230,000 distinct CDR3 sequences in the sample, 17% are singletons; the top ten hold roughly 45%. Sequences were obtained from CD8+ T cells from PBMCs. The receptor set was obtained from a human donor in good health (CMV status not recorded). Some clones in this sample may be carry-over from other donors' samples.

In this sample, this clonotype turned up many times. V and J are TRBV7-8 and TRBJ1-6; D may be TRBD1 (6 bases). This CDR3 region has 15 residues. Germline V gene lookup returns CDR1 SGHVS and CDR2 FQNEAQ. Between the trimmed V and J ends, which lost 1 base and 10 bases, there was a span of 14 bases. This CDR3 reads CASSLGEGVESPLHF. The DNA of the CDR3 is TGTGCCAGCAGCTTAGGGGAGGGGGTTGAGTCACCCCTCCACTTT.

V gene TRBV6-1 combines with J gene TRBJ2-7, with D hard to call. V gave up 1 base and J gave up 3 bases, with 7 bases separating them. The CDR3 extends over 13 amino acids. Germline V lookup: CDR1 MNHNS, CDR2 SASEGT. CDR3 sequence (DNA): TGTGCCAGCAGTGAAGGAATCCTCTACGAGCAGTACTTC. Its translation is CASSEGILYEQYF.

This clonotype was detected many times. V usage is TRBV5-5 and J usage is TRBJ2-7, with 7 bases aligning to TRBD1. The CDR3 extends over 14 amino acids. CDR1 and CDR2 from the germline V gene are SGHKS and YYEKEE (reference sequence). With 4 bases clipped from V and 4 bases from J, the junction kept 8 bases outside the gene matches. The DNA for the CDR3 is TGTGCCAGCAGCCCGACAGGGTTAGGGTACGAGCAGTACTTC. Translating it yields CASSPTGLGYEQYF. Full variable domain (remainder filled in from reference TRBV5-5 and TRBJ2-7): DAGVTQSPTHLIKTRGQQVTLRCSPISGHKSVSWYQQVLGQGPQFIFQYYEKEERGRGNFPDRFSARQFPNYSSELNVNALLLGDSALYLCASSPTGLGYEQYFGPGTRLTVT.

CDR3: CASNLGEPRGEQYF. CDR3 nucleotides: TGTGCCAGCAACCTCGGGGAGCCCCGAGGCGAGCAGTACTTC. This chain uses TRBV28 with TRBJ2-7; D perhaps matches TRBD2 (5 bases). Germline values: CDR1 MDHEN, CDR2 SYDVKM. The CDR3 sequence is 14 residues long. V was clipped by 7 bases and J by 6 bases, with 19 bases between them.

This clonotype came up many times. The chain's CDR3 is CASSLEVWTGGTGELFF. CDR3 in DNA: TGTGCCAGCAGCTTAGAAGTTTGGACAGGGGGCACCGGGGAGCTGTTTTTT. The V gene is TRBV7-6, the J gene TRBJ2-2, with 10 bases aligning to TRBD1. The CDR3 consists of 17 residues. Germline values: CDR1 SGHVS, CDR2 FNYEAQ. Unmatched junction bases numbered 6, after V lost 1 base and J lost 4 bases. Together with reference TRBV7-6 and TRBJ2-2, the CDR3 gives the full variable domain: GAGVSQSPRYKVTKRGQDVALRCDPISGHVSLYWYRQALGQGPEFLTYFNYEAQQDKSGLPNDRFSAERPEGSISTLTIQRTEQRDSAMYRCASSLEVWTGGTGELFFGEGSRLTVL.

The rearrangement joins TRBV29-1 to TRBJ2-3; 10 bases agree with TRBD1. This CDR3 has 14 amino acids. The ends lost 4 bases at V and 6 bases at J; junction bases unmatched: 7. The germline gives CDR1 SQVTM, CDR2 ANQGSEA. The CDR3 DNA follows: TGCAGCGTTGGTGGGACAGGGGTCTTGGATACGCAGTATTTT. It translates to CSVGGTGVLDTQYF.

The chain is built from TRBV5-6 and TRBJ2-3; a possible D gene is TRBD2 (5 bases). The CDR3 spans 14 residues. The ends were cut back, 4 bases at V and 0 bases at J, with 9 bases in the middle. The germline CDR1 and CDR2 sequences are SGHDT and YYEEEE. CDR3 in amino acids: CASSLDYSTDTQYF. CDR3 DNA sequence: TGTGCCAGCAGCCTTGACTATAGCACAGATACGCAGTATTTT. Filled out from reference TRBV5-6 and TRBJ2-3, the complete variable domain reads DAGVTQSPTHLIKTRGQQVTLRCSPKSGHDTVSWYQQALGQGPQFIFQYYEEEERQRGNFPDRFSGHQFPNYSSELNVNALLLGDSALYLCASSLDYSTDTQYFGPGTRLTVL.

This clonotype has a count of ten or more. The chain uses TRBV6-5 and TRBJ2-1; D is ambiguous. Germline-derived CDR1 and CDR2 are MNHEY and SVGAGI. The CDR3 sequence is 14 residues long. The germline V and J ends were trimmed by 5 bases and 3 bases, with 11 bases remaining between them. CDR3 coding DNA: TGTGCCAGCAGTAACGCTGGGCGCTACAATGAGCAGTTCTTC. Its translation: CASSNAGRYNEQFF.

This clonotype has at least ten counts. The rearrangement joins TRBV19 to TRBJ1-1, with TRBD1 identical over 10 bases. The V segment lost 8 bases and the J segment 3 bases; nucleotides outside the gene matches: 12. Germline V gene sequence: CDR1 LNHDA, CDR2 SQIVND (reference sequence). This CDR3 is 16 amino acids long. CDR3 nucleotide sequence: TGTGCCAGTGGTTACATTCCGGACAGGGGGGACACTGAAGCTTTCTTT. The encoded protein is CASGYIPDRGDTEAFF.

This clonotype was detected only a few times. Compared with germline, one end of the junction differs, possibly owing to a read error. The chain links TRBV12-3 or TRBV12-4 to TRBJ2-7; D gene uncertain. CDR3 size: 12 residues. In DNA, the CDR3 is TGTGCCAGCAGCTTAGGGTCGCCCGAGCAGTACTTC. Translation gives CASSLGSPEQYF.

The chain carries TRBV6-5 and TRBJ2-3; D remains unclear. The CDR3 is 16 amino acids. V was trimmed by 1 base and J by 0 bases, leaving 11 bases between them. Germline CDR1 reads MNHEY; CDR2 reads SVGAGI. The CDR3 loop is CASSYFGIASTDTQYF. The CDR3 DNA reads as TGTGCCAGCAGTTACTTTGGCATTGCTAGCACAGATACGCAGTATTTT.

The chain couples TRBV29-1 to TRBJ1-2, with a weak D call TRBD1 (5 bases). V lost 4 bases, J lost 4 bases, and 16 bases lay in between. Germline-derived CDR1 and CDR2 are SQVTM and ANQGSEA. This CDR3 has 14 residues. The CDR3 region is CSVVDSLSSYGYTF. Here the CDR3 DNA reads TGCAGCGTTGTTGACAGCTTGTCGTCCTATGGCTACACCTTC.

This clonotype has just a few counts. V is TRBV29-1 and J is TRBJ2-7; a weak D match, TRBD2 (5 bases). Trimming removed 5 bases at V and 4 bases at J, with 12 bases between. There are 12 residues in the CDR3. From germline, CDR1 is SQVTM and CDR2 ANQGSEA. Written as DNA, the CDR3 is TGCAGCGTTAGGAGCGGCCCTTACGAGCAGTACTTC. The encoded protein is CSVRSGPYEQYF.

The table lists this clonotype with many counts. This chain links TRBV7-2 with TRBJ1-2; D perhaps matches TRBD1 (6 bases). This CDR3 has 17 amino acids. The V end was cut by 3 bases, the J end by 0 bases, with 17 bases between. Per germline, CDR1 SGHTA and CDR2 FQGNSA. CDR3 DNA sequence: TGTGCCAGCAGCTTCATGGGGGCGATCGGGGCTAACTATGGCTACACCTTC. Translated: CASSFMGAIGANYGYTF.

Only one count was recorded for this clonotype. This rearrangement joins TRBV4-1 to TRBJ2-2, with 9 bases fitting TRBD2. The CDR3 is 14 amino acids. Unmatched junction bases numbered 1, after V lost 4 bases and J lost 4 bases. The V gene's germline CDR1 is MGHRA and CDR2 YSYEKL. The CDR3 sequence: CASSLSGGTGELFF. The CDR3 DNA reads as TGCGCCAGCAGCCTTAGCGGGGGCACCGGGGAGCTGTTTTTT.

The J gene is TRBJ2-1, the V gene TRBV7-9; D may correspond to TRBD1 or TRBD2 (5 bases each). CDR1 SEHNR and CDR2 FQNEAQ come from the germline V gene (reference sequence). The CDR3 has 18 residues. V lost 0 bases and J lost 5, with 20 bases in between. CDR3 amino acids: CASSLADGRQGENNEQFF. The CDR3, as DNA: TGTGCCAGCAGCTTAGCAGACGGTCGGCAGGGAGAGAACAATGAGCAGTTCTTC.

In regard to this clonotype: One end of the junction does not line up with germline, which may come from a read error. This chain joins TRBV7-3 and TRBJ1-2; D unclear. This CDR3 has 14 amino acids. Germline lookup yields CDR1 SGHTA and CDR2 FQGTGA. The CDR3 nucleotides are TGTGTCAGCAGCTTACGGGCAGACGCCTATGGCTACACCTTC. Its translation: CVSSLRADAYGYTF.

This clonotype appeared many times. The CDR3 loop is CASSLRGTPEAFF. In DNA, the CDR3 is TGTGCCAGCAGCCTAAGAGGGACCCCTGAAGCTTTCTTT. This chain uses TRBV7-3 with TRBJ1-1; perhaps TRBD1 as D (5 bases). The CDR3 runs to 13 residues. Germline CDR1 SGHTA, CDR2 FQGTGA. The ends were cut back, 5 bases at V and 6 bases at J, with 13 bases in the middle.

In nucleotides, the CDR3 is TGCGCCAGCAGCCAAAGAAGCACCGACAGGGGCTACAATGAGCAGTTCTTC. This codes for CASSQRSTDRGYNEQFF. The V and J genes are TRBV5-1 and TRBJ2-1; 8 bases are a match to TRBD1. The CDR3 loop spans 17 amino acids. The V segment lost 4 bases and the J segment 3 bases; nucleotides outside the gene matches: 12. Germline CDR1 is SGHRS and CDR2 is YFSETQ.

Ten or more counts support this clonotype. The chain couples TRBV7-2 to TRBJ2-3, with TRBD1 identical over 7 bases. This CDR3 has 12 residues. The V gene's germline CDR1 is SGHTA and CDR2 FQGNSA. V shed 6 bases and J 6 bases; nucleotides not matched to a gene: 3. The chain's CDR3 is CASRRQGDTQYF. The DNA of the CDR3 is TGTGCCAGCAGGCGACAGGGCGATACGCAGTATTTT.

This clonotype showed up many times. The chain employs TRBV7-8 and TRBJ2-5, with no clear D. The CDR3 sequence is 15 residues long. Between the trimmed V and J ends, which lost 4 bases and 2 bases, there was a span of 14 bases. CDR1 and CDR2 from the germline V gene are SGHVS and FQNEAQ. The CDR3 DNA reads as TGTGCCAGCAGCTCCCCTGGGGAACTACAAGAGACCCAGTACTTC. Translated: CASSSPGELQETQYF.

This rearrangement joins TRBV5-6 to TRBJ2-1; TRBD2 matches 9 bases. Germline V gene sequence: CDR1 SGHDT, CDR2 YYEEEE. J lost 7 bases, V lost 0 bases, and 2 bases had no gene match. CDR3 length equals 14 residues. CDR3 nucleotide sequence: TGTGCCAGCAGCTTGGATCTAGCGGGGAATGAGCAGTTCTTC. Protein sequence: CASSLDLAGNEQFF.

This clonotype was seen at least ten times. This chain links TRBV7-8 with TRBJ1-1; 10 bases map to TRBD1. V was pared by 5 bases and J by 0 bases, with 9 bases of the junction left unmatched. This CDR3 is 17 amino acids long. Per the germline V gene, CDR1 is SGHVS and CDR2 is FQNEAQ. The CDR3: CASSHIPGQGMNTEAFF. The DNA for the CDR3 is TGTGCCAGCAGCCATATACCGGGACAGGGGATGAACACTGAAGCTTTCTTT.

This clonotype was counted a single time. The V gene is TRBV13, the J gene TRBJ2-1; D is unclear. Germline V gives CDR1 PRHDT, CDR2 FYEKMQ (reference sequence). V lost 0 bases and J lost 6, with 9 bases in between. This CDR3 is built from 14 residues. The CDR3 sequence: CASSLGTGPNEQFF. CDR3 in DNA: TGTGCCAGCAGCTTAGGGACCGGGCCCAATGAGCAGTTCTTC.

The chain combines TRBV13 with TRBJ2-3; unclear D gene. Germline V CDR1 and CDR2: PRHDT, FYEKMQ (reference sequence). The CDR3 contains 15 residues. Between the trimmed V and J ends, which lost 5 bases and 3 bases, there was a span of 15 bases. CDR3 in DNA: TGTGCCAGCAGCCTAAGACAAGGAACAACAGATACGCAGTATTTT. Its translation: CASSLRQGTTDTQYF. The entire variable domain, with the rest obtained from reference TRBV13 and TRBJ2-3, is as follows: AAGVIQSPRHLIKEKRETATLKCYPIPRHDTVYWYQQGPGQDPQFLISFYEKMQSDKGSIPDRFSAQQFSDYHSELNMSSLELGDSALYFCASSLRQGTTDTQYFGPGTRLTVL.

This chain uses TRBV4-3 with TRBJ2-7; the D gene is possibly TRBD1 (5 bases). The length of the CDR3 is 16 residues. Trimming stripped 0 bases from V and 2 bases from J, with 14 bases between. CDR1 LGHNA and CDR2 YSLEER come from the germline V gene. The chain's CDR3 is CASSQEFDDSPYEQYF. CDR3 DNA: TGCGCCAGCAGCCAAGAGTTCGACGACAGTCCCTACGAGCAGTACTTC.

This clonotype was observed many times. CDR3 bases: TGTGCCAGCAGTGAAGCCAGACATTTGAACACTGAAGCTTTCTTT. Protein sequence: CASSEARHLNTEAFF. This sequence joins TRBV6-1 and TRBJ1-1; the D is unclear. Deletions cut 0 bases from V and 0 bases from J, with 8 bases between. The CDR3 sequence is 15 residues long. From germline, CDR1 is MNHNS and CDR2 SASEGT.

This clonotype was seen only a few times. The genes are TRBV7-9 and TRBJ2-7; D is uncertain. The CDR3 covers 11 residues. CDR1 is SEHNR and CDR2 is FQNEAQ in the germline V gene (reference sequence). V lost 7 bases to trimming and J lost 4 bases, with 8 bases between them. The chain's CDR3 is CASTNQYEQYF. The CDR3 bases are TGTGCCAGCACCAACCAATACGAGCAGTACTTC.

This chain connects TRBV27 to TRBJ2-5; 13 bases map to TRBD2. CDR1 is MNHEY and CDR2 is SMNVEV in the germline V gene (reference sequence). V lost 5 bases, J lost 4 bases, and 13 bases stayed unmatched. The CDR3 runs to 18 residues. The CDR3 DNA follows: TGTGCCAGCAGTGGTACTAGCGGGGGGGCTTTATTAACAGAGACCCAGTACTTC. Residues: CASSGTSGGALLTETQYF.